Listed below are T cell receptor beta chains from one sample, sequenced in a study of blood T cell repertoires in COVID-19. Method: immunoSEQ multiplex PCR; TCRdb's copy keeps in-frame clones and lacks some. This sample has over 300,000 clones, with around 90% found just once. Sequenced sample: peripheral blood. Every receptor here comes from a man between 18 and 29 years old with active or convalescent COVID-19. Both conserved end residues are part of each CDR3. Fields, in order: V gene, J gene, clone size, D gene, CDR3 protein, CDR3 DNA. A D gene is named only where the DNA matches it firmly. Clone sizes are given selectively: once, few, many, or a class where the clone is expanded.

v_gene: TRBV15; j_gene: TRBJ1-4; abundance: .; d_gene: .; CDR3aa: CATSFDQTREKLFF; CDR3nt: TGTGCCACCAGCTTCGACCAGACGCGGGAAAAACTGTTTTTT
v_gene: TRBV13; j_gene: TRBJ2-2; abundance: .; d_gene: TRBD2; CDR3aa: CASQDFSSGRAMIEGGELFF; CDR3nt: TGTGCCAGCCAAGATTTTTCTAGCGGGAGAGCCATGATCGAGGGCGGGGAGCTGTTTTTT
v_gene: TRBV6-4; j_gene: TRBJ1-1; abundance: .; d_gene: TRBD1; CDR3aa: CASSDPDRDTEAFF; CDR3nt: TGTGCCAGCAGTGACCCCGACAGGGACACTGAAGCTTTCTTT
v_gene: TRBV7-9; j_gene: TRBJ1-1; abundance: .; d_gene: TRBD1; CDR3aa: CASRTGVADTEAFF; CDR3nt: TGTGCCAGCCGAACAGGGGTGGCGGACACTGAAGCTTTCTTT
v_gene: TRBV6-2/TRBV6-3; j_gene: TRBJ1-6; abundance: .; d_gene: TRBD1; CDR3aa: CASSRTGSSYNSPLHF; CDR3nt: TGTGCCAGCAGTCGGACAGGGAGCTCCTATAATTCACCCCTCCACTTT
v_gene: TRBV7-2; j_gene: TRBJ2-7; abundance: .; d_gene: .; CDR3aa: CASTLGGVVYEQYF; CDR3nt: TGTGCCAGCACCCTCGGAGGGGTGGTCTACGAGCAGTACTTC
v_gene: TRBV11-3; j_gene: TRBJ2-3; abundance: .; d_gene: .; CDR3aa: CASSFADSPTQYF; CDR3nt: TGTGCCAGCAGCTTTGCCGACTCTCCTACGCAGTATTTT
v_gene: TRBV27; j_gene: TRBJ2-7; abundance: once; d_gene: .; CDR3aa: CASSYSDSTYEQYF; CDR3nt: TGTGCCAGCAGTTATAGTGACTCCACCTACGAGCAGTACTTC
v_gene: TRBV5-4; j_gene: TRBJ1-5; abundance: few; d_gene: TRBD1; CDR3aa: CASSFNRDRERGPNQPQHF; CDR3nt: TGTGCCAGCAGCTTTAACCGGGACAGGGAGAGAGGCCCCAATCAGCCCCAGCATTTT
v_gene: TRBV7-3; j_gene: TRBJ1-1; abundance: .; d_gene: .; CDR3aa: CASSLRGSTEAFF; CDR3nt: TGTGCCAGCAGCTTACGAGGGAGCACTGAAGCTTTCTTT
v_gene: TRBV28; j_gene: TRBJ1-6; abundance: .; d_gene: TRBD1; CDR3aa: CASRADRGPNSPLHF; CDR3nt: TGTGCCAGCAGGGCGGACAGGGGGCCTAATTCACCCCTCCACTTT
v_gene: TRBV7-2; j_gene: TRBJ2-3; abundance: .; d_gene: TRBD2; CDR3aa: CASSFSGGEADTQYF; CDR3nt: TGTGCCAGCAGCTTTAGCGGGGGGGAGGCAGATACGCAGTATTTT
v_gene: TRBV2; j_gene: TRBJ2-7; abundance: .; d_gene: TRBD1; CDR3aa: CASEGSGGQRTYEQYF; CDR3nt: TGTGCCAGCGAAGGATCAGGGGGACAGCGTACCTACGAGCAGTACTTC
v_gene: TRBV7-2; j_gene: TRBJ2-5; abundance: .; d_gene: .; CDR3aa: CASNTGHRQETQYF; CDR3nt: TGTGCCAGCAACACGGGACACCGCCAAGAGACCCAGTACTTC
v_gene: TRBV27; j_gene: TRBJ2-3; abundance: .; d_gene: .; CDR3aa: CASMEAYGTDTQYF; CDR3nt: TGTGCCAGCATGGAGGCCTATGGCACAGATACGCAGTATTTT
v_gene: TRBV5-4; j_gene: TRBJ2-2; abundance: .; d_gene: .; CDR3aa: CASTNSATGELFF; CDR3nt: TGTGCCAGCACAAATAGCGCAACCGGGGAGCTGTTTTTT
v_gene: TRBV7-8; j_gene: TRBJ2-3; abundance: .; d_gene: TRBD2; CDR3aa: CASSSPSGGRASGGDTDTQYF; CDR3nt: TGTGCCAGCAGCTCCCCCTCAGGGGGGCGTGCTAGCGGGGGGGACACAGATACGCAGTATTTT
v_gene: TRBV7-2; j_gene: TRBJ2-3; abundance: .; d_gene: .; CDR3aa: CASRPVGAPPDTQYF; CDR3nt: TGTGCCAGCCGACCCGTAGGGGCTCCCCCAGATACGCAGTATTTT
v_gene: TRBV11-2; j_gene: TRBJ2-5; abundance: .; d_gene: .; CDR3aa: CASSLGPNRGETQYF; CDR3nt: TGTGCCAGCAGCCTTGGACCGAACAGAGGGGAGACCCAGTACTTC
v_gene: TRBV18; j_gene: TRBJ2-2; abundance: .; d_gene: TRBD2; CDR3aa: CASSPRFLAGPIPNTGELFF; CDR3nt: TGTGCCAGCTCACCACGATTCCTAGCGGGCCCCATACCGAACACCGGGGAGCTGTTTTTT
v_gene: TRBV28; j_gene: TRBJ1-5; abundance: .; d_gene: TRBD1; CDR3aa: CASSKDRGYQPQHF; CDR3nt: TGTGCCAGCAGCAAAGACAGGGGGTATCAGCCCCAGCATTTT
v_gene: TRBV7-3; j_gene: TRBJ1-3; abundance: .; d_gene: .; CDR3aa: CASTPRGREVTIYF; CDR3nt: TGTGCCAGCACCCCCCGTGGAAGGGAGGTTACCATATATTTT
v_gene: TRBV7-9; j_gene: TRBJ1-2; abundance: .; d_gene: TRBD1; CDR3aa: CASSLVGQGDYGYTF; CDR3nt: TGTGCCAGCAGCTTAGTAGGCCAGGGGGACTATGGCTACACCTTC
v_gene: TRBV10-3; j_gene: TRBJ1-5; abundance: .; d_gene: .; CDR3aa: CAIGDQSNQPQHF; CDR3nt: TGTGCCATCGGTGACCAGAGCAATCAGCCCCAGCATTTT
v_gene: TRBV19; j_gene: TRBJ1-1; abundance: once; d_gene: TRBD1; CDR3aa: CASSKNRDRGETFF; CDR3nt: TGTGCCAGTAGTAAGAACCGGGACAGGGGAGAAACTTTCTTT
v_gene: TRBV3-1/TRBV3-2; j_gene: TRBJ2-2; abundance: once; d_gene: TRBD2; CDR3aa: CASSRGAGGPNTGELFF; CDR3nt: TGTGCCAGCAGCCGCGGAGCGGGGGGGCCGAACACCGGGGAGCTGTTTTTT
v_gene: TRBV7-8; j_gene: TRBJ2-5; abundance: .; d_gene: TRBD2; CDR3aa: CASSLATSGGLETQYF; CDR3nt: TGTGCCAGCAGCTTAGCGACTAGCGGGGGTCTGGAGACCCAGTACTTC
v_gene: TRBV19; j_gene: TRBJ1-2; abundance: .; d_gene: TRBD1; CDR3aa: CASYRGYYGYTF; CDR3nt: TGTGCTTCATACAGGGGGTACTATGGCTACACCTTC
v_gene: TRBV15; j_gene: TRBJ1-1; abundance: .; d_gene: .; CDR3aa: CATSREAAGAKNTEAFF; CDR3nt: TGTGCCACCAGCAGAGAAGCGGCAGGCGCGAAGAACACTGAAGCTTTCTTT
v_gene: TRBV2; j_gene: TRBJ2-4; abundance: .; d_gene: TRBD1; CDR3aa: CASSGQGNIQYF; CDR3nt: TGTGCCAGCAGTGGACAGGGAAACATTCAGTACTTC
v_gene: TRBV15; j_gene: TRBJ2-7; abundance: .; d_gene: .; CDR3aa: CATSRDQLGDQYF; CDR3nt: TGTGCCACCAGCAGAGATCAATTAGGGGATCAGTACTTC
v_gene: TRBV4-2; j_gene: TRBJ2-1; abundance: .; d_gene: .; CDR3aa: CASSQDLSDYNEQFF; CDR3nt: TGTGCCAGCAGCCAAGATCTGAGTGACTACAATGAGCAGTTCTTC
v_gene: TRBV7-9; j_gene: TRBJ1-1; abundance: .; d_gene: .; CDR3aa: CASSLRSGQNTEAFF; CDR3nt: TGTGCCAGCAGCTTACGGTCGGGACAGAACACTGAAGCTTTCTTT
v_gene: TRBV15; j_gene: TRBJ1-1; abundance: .; d_gene: .; CDR3aa: CATSRGGANTEAFF; CDR3nt: TGTGCCACCAGCAGAGGGGGCGCAAACACTGAAGCTTTCTTT
v_gene: TRBV29-1; j_gene: TRBJ2-7; abundance: .; d_gene: .; CDR3aa: CSVEVPDSRTYEQYF; CDR3nt: TGCAGCGTTGAAGTTCCTGACAGTAGAACCTACGAGCAGTACTTC
v_gene: TRBV11-3; j_gene: TRBJ1-3; abundance: .; d_gene: .; CDR3aa: CASSLFSGNGNTIYF; CDR3nt: TGTGCCAGCAGCTTATTTTCAGGGAATGGAAACACCATATATTTT
v_gene: TRBV5-1; j_gene: TRBJ2-2; abundance: .; d_gene: .; CDR3aa: CASSLAGRAGELFF; CDR3nt: TGCGCCAGCAGCTTGGCCGGCAGGGCCGGGGAGCTGTTTTTT
v_gene: TRBV28; j_gene: TRBJ2-2; abundance: .; d_gene: .; CDR3aa: CASTLGRKPGELFF; CDR3nt: TGTGCCAGCACCCTGGGCCGAAAACCCGGGGAGCTGTTTTTT
v_gene: TRBV6-5; j_gene: TRBJ1-3; abundance: .; d_gene: .; CDR3aa: CASSYRGPHFGNTIYF; CDR3nt: TGTGCCAGCAGTTACCGGGGTCCCCACTTTGGAAACACCATATATTTT
v_gene: TRBV7-2; j_gene: TRBJ2-7; abundance: .; d_gene: TRBD1; CDR3aa: CASSPRRDRRTYEQYF; CDR3nt: TGTGCCAGCAGCCCACGCCGGGACAGGAGAACCTACGAGCAGTACTTC
v_gene: TRBV29-1; j_gene: TRBJ2-7; abundance: .; d_gene: TRBD1; CDR3aa: CSVVLGQGVSYEQYF; CDR3nt: TGCAGCGTTGTTTTGGGGCAGGGGGTTTCCTACGAGCAGTACTTC
v_gene: TRBV6-2/TRBV6-3; j_gene: TRBJ1-2; abundance: .; d_gene: .; CDR3aa: CASSRGRGDLHF; CDR3nt: TGTGCCAGCAGCCGTGGCCGCGGGGATCTTCACTTC
v_gene: TRBV19; j_gene: TRBJ1-2; abundance: .; d_gene: .; CDR3aa: CASSIFLGRRGYTF; CDR3nt: TGTGCCAGTAGTATTTTCCTCGGGAGGCGAGGCTACACCTTC
v_gene: TRBV1; j_gene: TRBJ2-3; abundance: .; d_gene: .; CDR3aa: CTSSQGTSSTDTQYF; CDR3nt: TGCACCAGCAGCCAGGGGACTAGTTCCACAGATACGCAGTATTTT
v_gene: TRBV10-3; j_gene: TRBJ2-7; abundance: .; d_gene: .; CDR3aa: CAISQGTRSSYEQYF; CDR3nt: TGTGCCATCAGTCAAGGGACACGGTCCTCCTACGAGCAGTACTTC
v_gene: TRBV25-1; j_gene: TRBJ1-1; abundance: once; d_gene: .; CDR3aa: CASSEYGANTEAFF; CDR3nt: TGTGCCAGCAGTGAATATGGGGCGAACACTGAAGCTTTCTTT
v_gene: TRBV7-2; j_gene: TRBJ2-7; abundance: .; d_gene: TRBD1; CDR3aa: CASSPGTGGDEQYF; CDR3nt: TGTGCCAGCAGCCCCGGGACAGGGGGGGACGAGCAGTACTTC
v_gene: TRBV27; j_gene: TRBJ1-4; abundance: .; d_gene: .; CDR3aa: CASSPPGQRKLFF; CDR3nt: TGTGCCAGCAGTCCACCGGGACAACGAAAACTGTTTTTT